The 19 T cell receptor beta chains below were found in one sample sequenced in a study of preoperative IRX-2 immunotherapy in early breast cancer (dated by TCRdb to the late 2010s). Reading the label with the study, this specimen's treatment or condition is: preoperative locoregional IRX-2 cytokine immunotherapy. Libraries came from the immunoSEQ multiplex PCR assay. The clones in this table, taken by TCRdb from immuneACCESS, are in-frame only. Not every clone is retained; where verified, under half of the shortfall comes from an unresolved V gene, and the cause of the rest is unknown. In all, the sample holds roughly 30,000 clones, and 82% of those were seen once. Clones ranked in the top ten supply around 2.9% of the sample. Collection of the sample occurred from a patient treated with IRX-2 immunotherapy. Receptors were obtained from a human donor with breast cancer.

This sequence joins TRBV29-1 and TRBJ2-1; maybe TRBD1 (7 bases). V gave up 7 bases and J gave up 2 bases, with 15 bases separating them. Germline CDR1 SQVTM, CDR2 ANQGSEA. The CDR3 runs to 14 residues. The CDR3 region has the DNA TGCAGCGGAAGCGCCAGGGGGGCCTACAATGAGCAGTTCTTC. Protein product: CSGSARGAYNEQFF.

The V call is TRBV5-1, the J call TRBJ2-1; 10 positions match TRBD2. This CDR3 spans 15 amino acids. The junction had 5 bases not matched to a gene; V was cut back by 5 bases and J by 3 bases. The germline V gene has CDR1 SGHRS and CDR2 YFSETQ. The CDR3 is CASRWTSGDYNEQFF. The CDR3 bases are TGCGCCAGCAGGTGGACTAGCGGAGACTACAATGAGCAGTTCTTC.

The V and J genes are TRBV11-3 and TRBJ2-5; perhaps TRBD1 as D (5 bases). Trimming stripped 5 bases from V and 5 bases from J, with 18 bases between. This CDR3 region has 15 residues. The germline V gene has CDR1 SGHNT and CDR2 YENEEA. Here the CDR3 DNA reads TGTGCCAGCAGCGAGGACCATGGGGCCTGGGAGACCCAGTACTTC. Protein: CASSEDHGAWETQYF.

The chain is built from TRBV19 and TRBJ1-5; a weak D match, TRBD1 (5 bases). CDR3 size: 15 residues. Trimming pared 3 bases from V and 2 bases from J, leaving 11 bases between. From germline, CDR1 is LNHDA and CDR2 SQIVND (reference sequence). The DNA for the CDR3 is TGTGCCAGTAGTATGGGGGATTGGGGCAATCAGCCCCAGCATTTT. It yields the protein CASSMGDWGNQPQHF.

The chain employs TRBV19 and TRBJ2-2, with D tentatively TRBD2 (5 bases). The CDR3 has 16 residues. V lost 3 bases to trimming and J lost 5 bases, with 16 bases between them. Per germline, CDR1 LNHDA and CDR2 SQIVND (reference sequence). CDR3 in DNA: TGTGCCAGTAGTATGTACGGCCGGAGGATTACCGGGGAGCTGTTTTTT. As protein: CASSMYGRRITGELFF.

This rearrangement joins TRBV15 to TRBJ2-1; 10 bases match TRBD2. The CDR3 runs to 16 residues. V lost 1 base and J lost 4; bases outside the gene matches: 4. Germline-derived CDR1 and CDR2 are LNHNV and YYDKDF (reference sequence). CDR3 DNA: TGTGCCACCAGCAGAGGGGGAGCGGGAGGGTACAATGAGCAGTTCTTC. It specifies CATSRGGAGGYNEQFF.

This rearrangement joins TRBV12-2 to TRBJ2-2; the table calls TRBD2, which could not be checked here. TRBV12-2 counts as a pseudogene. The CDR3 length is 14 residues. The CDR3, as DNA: TGTGCCAACTCTAAGAGGGAGAGATCCGGGGAGCTGTTTTTT. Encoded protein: CANSKRERSGELFF.

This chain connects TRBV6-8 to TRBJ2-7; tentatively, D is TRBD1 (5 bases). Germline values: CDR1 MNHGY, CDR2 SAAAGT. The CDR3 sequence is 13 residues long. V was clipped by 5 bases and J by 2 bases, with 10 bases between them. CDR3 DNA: TGTGCCAGCAGTCAGACAGTCACCTACGAGCAGTACTTC. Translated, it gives CASSQTVTYEQYF.

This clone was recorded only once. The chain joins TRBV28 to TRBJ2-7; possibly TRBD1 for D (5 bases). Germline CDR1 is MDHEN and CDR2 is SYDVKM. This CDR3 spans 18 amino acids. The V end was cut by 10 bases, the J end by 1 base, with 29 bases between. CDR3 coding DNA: TGTGCCACTCAATCCCCAGGTGGGAACCAGGGTCTTTCCTACGAGCAGTACTTC. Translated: CATQSPGGNQGLSYEQYF.

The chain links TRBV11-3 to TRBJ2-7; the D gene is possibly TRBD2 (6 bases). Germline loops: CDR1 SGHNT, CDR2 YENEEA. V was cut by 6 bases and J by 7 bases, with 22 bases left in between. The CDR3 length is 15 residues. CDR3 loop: CASSLAGPFRREQYF. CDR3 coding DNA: TGTGCCAGCAGTTTGGCGGGGCCCTTCAGGAGGGAGCAGTACTTC.

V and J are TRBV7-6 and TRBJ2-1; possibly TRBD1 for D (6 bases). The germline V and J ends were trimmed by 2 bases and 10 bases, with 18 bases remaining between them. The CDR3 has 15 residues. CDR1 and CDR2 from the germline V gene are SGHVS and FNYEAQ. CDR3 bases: TGTGCCAGCAGCTTAAATGGGCAGGGGCCGTGGGAGCAGTTCTTC. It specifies CASSLNGQGPWEQFF.

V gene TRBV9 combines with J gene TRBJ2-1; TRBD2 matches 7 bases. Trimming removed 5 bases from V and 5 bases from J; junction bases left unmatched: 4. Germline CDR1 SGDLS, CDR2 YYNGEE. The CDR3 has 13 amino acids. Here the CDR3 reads CASSTSVDNEQFF. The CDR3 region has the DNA TGTGCCAGCAGTACTAGCGTCGACAATGAGCAGTTCTTC.

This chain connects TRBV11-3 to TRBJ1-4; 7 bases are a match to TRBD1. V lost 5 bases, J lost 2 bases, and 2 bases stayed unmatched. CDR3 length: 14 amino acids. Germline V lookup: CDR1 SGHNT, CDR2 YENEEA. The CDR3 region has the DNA TGTGCCAGCAGCCAGGACAGGACTAATGAAAAACTGTTTTTT. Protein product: CASSQDRTNEKLFF.

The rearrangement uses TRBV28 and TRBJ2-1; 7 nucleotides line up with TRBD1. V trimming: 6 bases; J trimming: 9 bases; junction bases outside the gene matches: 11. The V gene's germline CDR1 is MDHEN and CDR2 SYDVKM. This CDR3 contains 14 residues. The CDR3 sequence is CASSYIQTGSEQFF. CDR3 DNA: TGTGCCAGCAGCTATATCCAGACAGGGAGTGAGCAGTTCTTC.

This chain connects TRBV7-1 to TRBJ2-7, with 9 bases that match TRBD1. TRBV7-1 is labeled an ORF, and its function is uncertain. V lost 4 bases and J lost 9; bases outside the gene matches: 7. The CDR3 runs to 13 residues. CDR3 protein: CASSLDRGRRQYF. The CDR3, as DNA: TGTGCCAGCAGCTTAGACAGGGGGAGGAGGCAGTACTTC.

CDR3 sequence reads: CASSLLASSGTEAFF. For the CDR3, the DNA is TGTGCCAGCAGCTTATTAGCCTCCTCAGGGACTGAAGCTTTCTTT. The chain recombines TRBV11-3 with TRBJ1-1; D is perhaps TRBD1 (5 bases). The CDR3 is 15 residues long. V shed 2 bases and J shed 5 bases, with 15 bases lying between them. CDR1 and CDR2 (germline): SGHNT, YENEEA.

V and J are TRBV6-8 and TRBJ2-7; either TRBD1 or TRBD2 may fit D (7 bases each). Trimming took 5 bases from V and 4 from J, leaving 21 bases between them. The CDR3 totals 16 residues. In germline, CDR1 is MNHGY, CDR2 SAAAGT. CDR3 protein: CASSTLPQGRGYEQYF. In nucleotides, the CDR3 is TGTGCCAGCAGTACCCTGCCACAGGGGCGGGGGTACGAGCAGTACTTC.

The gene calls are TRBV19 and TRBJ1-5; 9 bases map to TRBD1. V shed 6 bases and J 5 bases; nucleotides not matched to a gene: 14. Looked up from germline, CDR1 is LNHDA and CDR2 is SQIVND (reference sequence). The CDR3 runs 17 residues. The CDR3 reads CASSHPWDREVDQPQHF. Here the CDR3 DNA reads TGTGCCAGTAGCCACCCCTGGGACAGGGAAGTAGATCAGCCCCAGCATTTT.

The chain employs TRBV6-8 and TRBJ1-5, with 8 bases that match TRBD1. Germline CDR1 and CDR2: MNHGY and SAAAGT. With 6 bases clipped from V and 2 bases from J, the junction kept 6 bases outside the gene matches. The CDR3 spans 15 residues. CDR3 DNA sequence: TGTGCCAGCAGCTGGGAGACAGGGGGCAATCAGCCCCAGCATTTT. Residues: CASSWETGGNQPQHF.